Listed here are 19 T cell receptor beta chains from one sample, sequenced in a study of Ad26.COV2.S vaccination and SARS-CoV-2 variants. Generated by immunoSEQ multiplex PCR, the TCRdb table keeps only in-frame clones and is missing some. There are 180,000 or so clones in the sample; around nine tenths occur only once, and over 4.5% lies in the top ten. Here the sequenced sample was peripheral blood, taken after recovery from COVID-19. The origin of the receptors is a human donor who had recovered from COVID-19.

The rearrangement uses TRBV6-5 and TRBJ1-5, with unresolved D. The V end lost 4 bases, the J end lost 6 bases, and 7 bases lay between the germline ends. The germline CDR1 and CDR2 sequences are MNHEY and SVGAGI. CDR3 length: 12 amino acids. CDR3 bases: TGTGCCAGCAGTTCCACGGCTCAGCCCCAGCATTTT. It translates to CASSSTAQPQHF.

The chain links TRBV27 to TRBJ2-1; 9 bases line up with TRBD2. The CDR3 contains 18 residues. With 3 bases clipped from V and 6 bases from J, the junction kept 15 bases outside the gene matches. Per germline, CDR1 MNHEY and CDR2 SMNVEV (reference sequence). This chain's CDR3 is CASSFRAPSGEAFNEQFF. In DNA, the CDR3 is TGTGCCAGCAGTTTCCGGGCCCCTAGCGGGGAAGCCTTCAATGAGCAGTTCTTC.

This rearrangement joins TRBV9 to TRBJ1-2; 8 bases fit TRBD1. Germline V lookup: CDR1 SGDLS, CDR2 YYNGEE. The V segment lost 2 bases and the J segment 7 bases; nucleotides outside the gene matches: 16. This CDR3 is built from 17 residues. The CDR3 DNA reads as TGTGCCAGCAGCGTCCTCGGGCAGGGGGCCTTCGAAGGTGGCTACACCTTC. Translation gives CASSVLGQGAFEGGYTF.

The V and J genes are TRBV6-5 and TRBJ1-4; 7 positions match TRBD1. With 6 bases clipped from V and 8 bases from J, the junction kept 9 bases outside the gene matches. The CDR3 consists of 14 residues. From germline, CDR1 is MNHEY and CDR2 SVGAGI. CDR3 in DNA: TGTGCCAGCAGACCACAGGGGAGACCCGAAAAACTGTTTTTT. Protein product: CASRPQGRPEKLFF.

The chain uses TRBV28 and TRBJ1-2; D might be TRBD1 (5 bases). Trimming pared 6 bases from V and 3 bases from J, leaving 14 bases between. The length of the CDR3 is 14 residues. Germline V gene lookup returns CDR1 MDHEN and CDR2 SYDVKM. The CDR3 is CASSLPDIDYGYTF. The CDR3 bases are TGTGCCAGCAGCCTCCCGGACATAGACTATGGCTACACCTTC.

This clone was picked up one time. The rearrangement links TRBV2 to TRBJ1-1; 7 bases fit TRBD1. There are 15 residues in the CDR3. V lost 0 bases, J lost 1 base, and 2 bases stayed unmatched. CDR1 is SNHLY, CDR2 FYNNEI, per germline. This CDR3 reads CASSEAPGGNTEAFF. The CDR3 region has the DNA TGTGCCAGCAGTGAAGCGCCAGGGGGGAACACTGAAGCTTTCTTT.

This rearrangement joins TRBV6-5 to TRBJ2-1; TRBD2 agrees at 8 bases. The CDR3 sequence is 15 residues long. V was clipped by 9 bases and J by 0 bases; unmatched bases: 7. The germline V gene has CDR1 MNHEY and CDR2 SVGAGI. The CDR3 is CASGTGTSSYNEQFF. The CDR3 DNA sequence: TGTGCCAGTGGAACCGGGACTAGCTCCTACAATGAGCAGTTCTTC.

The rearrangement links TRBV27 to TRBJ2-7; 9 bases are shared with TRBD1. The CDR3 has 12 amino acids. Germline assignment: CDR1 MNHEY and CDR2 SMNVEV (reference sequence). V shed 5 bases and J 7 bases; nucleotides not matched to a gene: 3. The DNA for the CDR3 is TGTGCCAGCAGTAACAGGGGGCCTGAGCAGTACTTC. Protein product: CASSNRGPEQYF.

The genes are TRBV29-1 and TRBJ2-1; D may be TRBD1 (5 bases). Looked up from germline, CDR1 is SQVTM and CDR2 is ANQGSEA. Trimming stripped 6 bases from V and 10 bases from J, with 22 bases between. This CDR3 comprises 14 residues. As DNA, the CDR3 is TGCAGCGTGAGGATGCTATTTGGGGCGGTAGAGCAGTTCTTC. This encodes CSVRMLFGAVEQFF.

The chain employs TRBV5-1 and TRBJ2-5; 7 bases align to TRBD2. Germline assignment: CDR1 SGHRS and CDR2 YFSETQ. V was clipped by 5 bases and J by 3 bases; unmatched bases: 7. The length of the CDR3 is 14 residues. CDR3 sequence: CASSQSSGEETQYF. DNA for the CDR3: TGCGCCAGCAGTCAGTCTAGCGGAGAAGAGACCCAGTACTTC.

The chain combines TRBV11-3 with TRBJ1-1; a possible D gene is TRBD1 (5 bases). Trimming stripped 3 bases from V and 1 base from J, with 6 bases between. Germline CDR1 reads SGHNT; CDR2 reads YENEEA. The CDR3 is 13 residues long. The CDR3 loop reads CASSFRGNTEAFF. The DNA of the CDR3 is TGTGCCAGCAGCTTTAGGGGGAACACTGAAGCTTTCTTT.

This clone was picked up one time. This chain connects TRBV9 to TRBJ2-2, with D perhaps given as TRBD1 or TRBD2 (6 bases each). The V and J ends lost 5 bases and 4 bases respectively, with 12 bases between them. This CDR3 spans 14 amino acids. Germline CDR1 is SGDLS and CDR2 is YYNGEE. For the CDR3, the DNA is TGTGCCAGCAGTCAGGAGGGGGGCACCGGGGAGCTGTTTTTT. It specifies CASSQEGGTGELFF.

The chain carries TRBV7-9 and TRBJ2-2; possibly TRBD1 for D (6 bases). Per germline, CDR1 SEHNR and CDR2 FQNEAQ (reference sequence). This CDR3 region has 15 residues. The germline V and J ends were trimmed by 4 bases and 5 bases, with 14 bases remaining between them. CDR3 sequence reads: CASSSPGTRTGELFF. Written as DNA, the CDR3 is TGTGCCAGCAGCTCGCCCGGGACACGTACCGGGGAGCTGTTTTTT.

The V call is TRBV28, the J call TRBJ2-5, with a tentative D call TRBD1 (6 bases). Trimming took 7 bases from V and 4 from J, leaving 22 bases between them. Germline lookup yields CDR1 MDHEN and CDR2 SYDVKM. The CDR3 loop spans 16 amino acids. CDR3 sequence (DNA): TGTGCCAGCAATGGGGACACAGAGGGCGCCGGAGAGACCCAGTACTTC. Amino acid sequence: CASNGDTEGAGETQYF.

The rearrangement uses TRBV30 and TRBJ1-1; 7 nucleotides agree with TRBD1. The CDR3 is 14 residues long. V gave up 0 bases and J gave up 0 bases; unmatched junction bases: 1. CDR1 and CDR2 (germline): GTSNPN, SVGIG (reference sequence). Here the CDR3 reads CAWSVQGMNTEAFF. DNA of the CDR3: TGTGCCTGGAGTGTACAGGGGATGAACACTGAAGCTTTCTTT.

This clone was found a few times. CDR3 DNA sequence: TGCGCCAGCAGTGAGCGTACCAACAATGAGCAGTTCTTC. Residues: CASSERTNNEQFF. The rearrangement links TRBV10-1 to TRBJ2-1; no clear D. There are 13 residues in the CDR3. The germline V gene has CDR1 WNHNN and CDR2 SYGVQD (reference sequence). Trimming removed 2 bases from V and 5 bases from J, with 7 bases in between.

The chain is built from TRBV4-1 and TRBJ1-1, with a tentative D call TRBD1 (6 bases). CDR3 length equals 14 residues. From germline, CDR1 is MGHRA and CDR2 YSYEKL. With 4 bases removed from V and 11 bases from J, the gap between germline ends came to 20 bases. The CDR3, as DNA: TGCGCCAGCAGCCCGACAGGCTTGAACACTTGGGCTTTCTTT. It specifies CASSPTGLNTWAFF.

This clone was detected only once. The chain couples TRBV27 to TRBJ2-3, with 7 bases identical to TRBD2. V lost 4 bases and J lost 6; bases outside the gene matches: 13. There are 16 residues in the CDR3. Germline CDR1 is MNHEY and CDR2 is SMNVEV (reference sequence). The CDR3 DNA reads TGTGCCAGCAGTTCTACCTGGACTAGAGGAATCGATACGCAGTATTTT. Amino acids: CASSSTWTRGIDTQYF.

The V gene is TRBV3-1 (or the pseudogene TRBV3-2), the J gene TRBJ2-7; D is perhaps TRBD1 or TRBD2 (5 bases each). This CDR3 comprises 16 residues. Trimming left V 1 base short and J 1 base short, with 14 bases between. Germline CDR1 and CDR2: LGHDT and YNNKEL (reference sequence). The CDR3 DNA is TGTGCCAGCAGCCAAGCCGAGGGGCTCCGATCCTACGAGCAGTACTTC. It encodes CASSQAEGLRSYEQYF.